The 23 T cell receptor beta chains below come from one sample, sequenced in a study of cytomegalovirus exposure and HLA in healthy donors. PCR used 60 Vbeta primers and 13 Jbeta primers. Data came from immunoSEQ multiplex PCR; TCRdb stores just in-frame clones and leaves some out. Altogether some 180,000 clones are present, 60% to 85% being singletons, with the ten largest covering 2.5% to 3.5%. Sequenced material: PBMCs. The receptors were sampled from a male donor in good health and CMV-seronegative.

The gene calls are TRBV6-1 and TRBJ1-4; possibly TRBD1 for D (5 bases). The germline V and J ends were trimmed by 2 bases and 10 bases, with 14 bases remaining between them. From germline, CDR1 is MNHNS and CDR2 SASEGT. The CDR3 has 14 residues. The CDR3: CASSEIPGQGKLFF. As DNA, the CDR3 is TGTGCCAGCAGTGAAATCCCAGGGCAAGGAAAACTGTTTTTT.

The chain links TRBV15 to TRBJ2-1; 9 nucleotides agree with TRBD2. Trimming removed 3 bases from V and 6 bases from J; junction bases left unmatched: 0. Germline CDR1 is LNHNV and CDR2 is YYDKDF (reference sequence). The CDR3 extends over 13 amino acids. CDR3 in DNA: TGTGCCACCAGCAGGACTAGCGGCAATGAGCAGTTCTTC. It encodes CATSRTSGNEQFF.

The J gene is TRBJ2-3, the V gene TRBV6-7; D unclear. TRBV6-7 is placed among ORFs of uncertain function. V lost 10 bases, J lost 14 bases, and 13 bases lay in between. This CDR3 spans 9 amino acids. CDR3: CANQVGRYF. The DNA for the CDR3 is TGTGCCAACCAGGTTGGTCGGTATTTT.

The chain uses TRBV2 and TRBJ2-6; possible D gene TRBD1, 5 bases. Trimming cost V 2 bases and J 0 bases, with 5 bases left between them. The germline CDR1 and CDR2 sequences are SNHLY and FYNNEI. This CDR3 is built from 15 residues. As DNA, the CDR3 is TGTGCCAGCAGTGAAAGGGGCTCTGGGGCCAACGTCCTGACTTTC. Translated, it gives CASSERGSGANVLTF.

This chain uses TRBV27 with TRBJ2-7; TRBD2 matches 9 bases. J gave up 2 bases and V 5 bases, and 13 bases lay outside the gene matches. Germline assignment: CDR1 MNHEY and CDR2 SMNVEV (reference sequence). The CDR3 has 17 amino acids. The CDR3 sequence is CASSPLISGGPTYEQYF. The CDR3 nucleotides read TGTGCCAGCAGTCCCCTCATTAGCGGGGGCCCGACCTACGAGCAGTACTTC.

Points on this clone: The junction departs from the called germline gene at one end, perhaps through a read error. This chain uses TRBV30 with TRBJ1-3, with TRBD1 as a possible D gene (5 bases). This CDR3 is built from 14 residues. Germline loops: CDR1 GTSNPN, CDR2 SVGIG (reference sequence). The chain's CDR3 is CAWSVGTSGSTIYF. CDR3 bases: TGTGCCTGGAGTGTCGGGACTTCTGGAAGCACCATATATTTT.

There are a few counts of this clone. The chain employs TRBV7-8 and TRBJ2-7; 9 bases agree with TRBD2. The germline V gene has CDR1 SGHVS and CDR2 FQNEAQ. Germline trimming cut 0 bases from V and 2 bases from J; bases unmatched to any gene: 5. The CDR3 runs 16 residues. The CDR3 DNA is TGTGCCAGCAGCTTAGCGGCGGCGGGAGGGACCTACGAGCAGTACTTC. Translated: CASSLAAAGGTYEQYF.

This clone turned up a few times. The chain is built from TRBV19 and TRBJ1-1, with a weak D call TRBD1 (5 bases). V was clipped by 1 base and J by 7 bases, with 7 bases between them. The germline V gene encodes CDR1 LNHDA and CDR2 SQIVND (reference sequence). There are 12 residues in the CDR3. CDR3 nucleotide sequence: TGTGCCAGTAGTATAGGACAGCGTGAAGCTTTCTTT. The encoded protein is CASSIGQREAFF.

CDR3 sequence: CASSDRGLGEAFF. The CDR3 DNA reads TGTGCCAGCAGCGACAGGGGGCTCGGTGAAGCTTTCTTT. The V call is TRBV6-6, the J call TRBJ1-1; 10 nucleotides align to TRBD1. Germline V gene lookup returns CDR1 MNHNY and CDR2 SVGAGI (reference sequence). The CDR3 has 13 amino acids. Trimming removed 6 bases from V and 7 bases from J; junction bases left unmatched: 5.

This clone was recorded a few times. CDR3 residues: CASRLQDYYGYTF. The CDR3, as DNA: TGTGCCAGCAGGTTACAGGACTACTATGGCTACACCTTC. The chain combines TRBV28 with TRBJ1-2, with D perhaps matching TRBD1 (5 bases). This CDR3 is built from 13 residues. The germline V gene encodes CDR1 MDHEN and CDR2 SYDVKM. Trimming took 6 bases from V and 3 from J, leaving 11 bases between them.

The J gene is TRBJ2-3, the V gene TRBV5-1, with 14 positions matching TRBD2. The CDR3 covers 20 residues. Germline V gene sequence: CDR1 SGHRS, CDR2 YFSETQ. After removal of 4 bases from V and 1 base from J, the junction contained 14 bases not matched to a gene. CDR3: CASSHRAGTSGSHGTDTQYF. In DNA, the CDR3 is TGCGCCAGCAGCCACCGGGCCGGGACTAGCGGGAGTCACGGCACAGATACGCAGTATTTT. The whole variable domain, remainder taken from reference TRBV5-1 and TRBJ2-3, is KAGVTQTPRYLIKTRGQQVTLSCSPISGHRSVSWYQQTPGQGLQFLFEYFSETQRNKGNFPGRFSGRQFSNSRSEMNVSTLELGDSALYLCASSHRAGTSGSHGTDTQYFGPGTRLTVL.

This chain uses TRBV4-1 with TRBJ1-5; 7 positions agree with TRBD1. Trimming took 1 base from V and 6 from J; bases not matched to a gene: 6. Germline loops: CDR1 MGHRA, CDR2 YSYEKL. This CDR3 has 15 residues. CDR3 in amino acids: CASSQGQGLSQPQHF. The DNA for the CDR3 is TGCGCCAGCAGCCAAGGACAGGGTTTGAGTCAGCCCCAGCATTTT.

CDR3 protein: CASSLLRTDTQYF. CDR3 DNA: TGTGCCAGCAGTTTACTCCGCACAGATACGCAGTATTTT. The gene calls are TRBV28 and TRBJ2-3; unclear D gene. The CDR3 length is 13 residues. Trimming shortened V by 2 bases and J by 1 base, and 4 bases separated the two germline ends. Germline V gene lookup returns CDR1 MDHEN and CDR2 SYDVKM.

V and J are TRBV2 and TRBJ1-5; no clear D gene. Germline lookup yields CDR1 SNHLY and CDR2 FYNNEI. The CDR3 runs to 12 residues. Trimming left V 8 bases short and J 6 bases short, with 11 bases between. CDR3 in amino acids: CASGEGSQPQHF. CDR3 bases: TGTGCCAGCGGCGAGGGCTCTCAGCCCCAGCATTTT.

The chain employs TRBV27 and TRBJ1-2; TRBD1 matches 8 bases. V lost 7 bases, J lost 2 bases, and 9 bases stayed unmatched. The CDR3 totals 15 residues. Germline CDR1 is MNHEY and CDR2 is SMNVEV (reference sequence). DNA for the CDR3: TGTGCCAGCACCCTAGTAGGGACAGGAAACTATGGCTACACCTTC. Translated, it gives CASTLVGTGNYGYTF.

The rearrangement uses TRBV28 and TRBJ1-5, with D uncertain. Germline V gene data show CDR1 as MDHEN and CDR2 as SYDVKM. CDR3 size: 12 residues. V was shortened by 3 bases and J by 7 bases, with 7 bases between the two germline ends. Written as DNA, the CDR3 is TGTGCCAGCAGTTTTAGTGCCCAGCCCCAGCATTTT. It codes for CASSFSAQPQHF.

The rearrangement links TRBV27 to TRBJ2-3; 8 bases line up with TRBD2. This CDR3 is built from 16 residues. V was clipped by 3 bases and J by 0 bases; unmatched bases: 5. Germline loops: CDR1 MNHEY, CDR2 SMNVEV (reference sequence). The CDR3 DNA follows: TGTGCCAGCAGTTTTGGGCAGCGGGGGAGCACAGATACGCAGTATTTT. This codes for CASSFGQRGSTDTQYF.

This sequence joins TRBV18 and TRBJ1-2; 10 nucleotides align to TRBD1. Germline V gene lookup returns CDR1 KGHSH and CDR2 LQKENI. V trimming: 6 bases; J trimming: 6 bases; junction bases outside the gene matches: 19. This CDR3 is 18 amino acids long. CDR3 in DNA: TGTGCCAGCTCGCGGCTCGAAGGGACAGGGGACGAGGGGCATGGCTACACCTTC. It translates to CASSRLEGTGDEGHGYTF.

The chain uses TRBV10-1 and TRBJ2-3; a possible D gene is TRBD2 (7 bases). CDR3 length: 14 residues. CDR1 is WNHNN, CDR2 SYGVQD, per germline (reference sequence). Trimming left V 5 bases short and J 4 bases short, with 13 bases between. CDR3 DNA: TGCGCCAGCAGTACCCGGGGGGCCCCAGATACGCAGTATTTT. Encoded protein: CASSTRGAPDTQYF.

The CDR3 spells CASSGQGRRTEAFF. The CDR3 bases are TGTGCCAGCAGTGGACAGGGACGACGGACTGAAGCTTTCTTT. V usage is TRBV6-6 and J usage is TRBJ1-1, with 8 bases lining up with TRBD1. V shed 5 bases, J shed 5 bases, and the junction held 7 bases outside the gene matches. Per germline, CDR1 MNHNY and CDR2 SVGAGI (reference sequence). The CDR3 contains 14 residues.

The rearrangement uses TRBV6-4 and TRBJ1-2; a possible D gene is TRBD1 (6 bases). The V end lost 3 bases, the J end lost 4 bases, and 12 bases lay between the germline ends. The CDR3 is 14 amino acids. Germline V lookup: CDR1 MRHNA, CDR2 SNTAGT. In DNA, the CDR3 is TGTGCCAGCAGTGAAGGGGGATGGGGCTATGGCTACACCTTC. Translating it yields CASSEGGWGYGYTF.

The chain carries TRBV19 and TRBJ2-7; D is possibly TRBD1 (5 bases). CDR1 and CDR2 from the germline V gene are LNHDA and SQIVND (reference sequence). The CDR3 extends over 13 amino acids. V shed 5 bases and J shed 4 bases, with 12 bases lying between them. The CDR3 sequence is CASSQNQGYEQYF. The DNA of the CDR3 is TGTGCCAGTAGTCAAAATCAGGGATACGAGCAGTACTTC.

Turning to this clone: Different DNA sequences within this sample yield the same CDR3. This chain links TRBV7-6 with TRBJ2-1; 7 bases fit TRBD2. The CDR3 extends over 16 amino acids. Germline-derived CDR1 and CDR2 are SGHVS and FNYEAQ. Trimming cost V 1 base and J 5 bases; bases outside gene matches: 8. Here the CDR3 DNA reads TGTGCCAGCAGCTTAGAGGGATTAGCGGGTAACAATGAGCAGTTCTTC. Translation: CASSLEGLAGNNEQFF.